These 26 T cell receptor beta chains were all obtained from the same sample, sequenced in a study of CD8 T cells in ankylosing spondylitis. TCRdb re-analysed the 5' RACE reads in MiXCR, keeping a single row per CDR3 protein. The sample yields about 150,000 distinct CDR3 sequences, 6% to 8.5% seen once. Specimen: blood, either unsorted or a sorted T cell fraction (not recorded which). These receptors all stem from a female donor with ankylosing spondylitis or in good health (not recorded which).

This clonotype was counted ten times or more. J is TRBJ2-3 and V is TRBV27, with TRBD1 matching over 11 bases. Germline V gene sequence: CDR1 MNHEY, CDR2 SMNVEV (reference sequence). This CDR3 contains 15 residues. V lost 2 bases, J lost 8 bases, and 6 bases stayed unmatched. Written as DNA, the CDR3 is TGTGCCAGCAGTTTACTTGGACAGGGGGCAGGTACGCAGTATTTT. It specifies CASSLLGQGAGTQYF.

At least ten counts were recorded for this clonotype. V usage is TRBV12-3 or TRBV12-4 and J usage is TRBJ2-1; 14 bases are shared with TRBD2. Losses at the gene ends were 6 bases for V and 5 bases for J; bases not matched to a gene: 6. CDR3 length equals 16 residues. The CDR3 loop is CASSRTSGGPHNEQFF. CDR3 nucleotides: TGTGCCAGCAGCCGGACTAGCGGGGGGCCCCACAATGAGCAGTTCTTC.

This clonotype was observed many times. The chain has TRBV5-1 and TRBJ1-2; a weak D match, TRBD1 (5 bases). Germline V gene sequence: CDR1 SGHRS, CDR2 YFSETQ. This CDR3 is built from 16 residues. V lost 5 bases, J lost 5 bases, and 22 bases lay in between. The CDR3 loop reads CASSHVQAGQKYGYTF. The CDR3, as DNA: TGCGCCAGCAGTCACGTACAGGCAGGGCAGAAGTATGGCTACACCTTC.

A word on this clonotype: A much bigger clone sits one base away, suggesting this may be a read error. This chain links TRBV29-1 with TRBJ2-1; possibly TRBD1 for D (5 bases). The ends were cut back, 6 bases at V and 4 bases at J, with 25 bases in the middle. Germline CDR1 reads SQVTM; CDR2 reads ANQGSEA. The CDR3 extends over 17 amino acids. DNA for the CDR3: TGCAGCGTGGTAGGCGCAACGACAGCCGTAACATACAATGAGCAGTTCTTC. This encodes CSVVGATTAVTYNEQFF.

This clonotype was recorded only once. V is TRBV7-6 and J is TRBJ2-7; tentatively, D is TRBD1 or TRBD2 (5 bases each). The CDR3 length is 15 residues. The ends were cut back, 1 base at V and 0 bases at J, with 10 bases in the middle. Germline CDR1 reads SGHVS; CDR2 reads FNYEAQ. The CDR3 is CASSLVEGPSYEQYF. The CDR3, as DNA: TGTGCCAGCAGCTTAGTTGAGGGGCCCTCCTACGAGCAGTACTTC.

This clonotype has ten or more counts. The chain is built from TRBV6-2 or TRBV6-3 and TRBJ1-1; D not certain. Trimming stripped 6 bases from V and 0 bases from J, with 11 bases between. This CDR3 comprises 14 residues. The germline CDR1 and CDR2 sequences are MNHEY and SVGEGT. In nucleotides, the CDR3 is TGTGCCAGCAGGAACCCTCCCATGAACACTGAAGCTTTCTTT. Protein: CASRNPPMNTEAFF.

The chain is built from TRBV5-1 and TRBJ2-1, with 10 nucleotides matching TRBD2. Germline V gene data show CDR1 as SGHRS and CDR2 as YFSETQ. The V segment lost 0 bases and the J segment 15 bases; nucleotides outside the gene matches: 3. There are 12 residues in the CDR3. CDR3 loop: CASSLGAGGLFF. CDR3 DNA sequence: TGCGCCAGCAGCTTGGGAGCGGGGGGGCTGTTCTTC.

This clonotype appeared many times. This chain links TRBV12-3 or TRBV12-4 with TRBJ1-1; D is uncertain. This CDR3 has 15 amino acids. The V gene lost 3 bases and the J gene lost 1 base, with 12 bases spanning the gap. The CDR3 here is CASSFGRLTNTEAFF. For the CDR3, the DNA is TGTGCCAGCAGTTTTGGTAGACTGACGAACACTGAAGCTTTCTTT.

This clonotype was counted at least ten times. V is TRBV6-1 and J is TRBJ1-2, with D possibly matching TRBD1 (6 bases). The V end lost 8 bases, the J end lost 4 bases, and 14 bases lay between the germline ends. Germline V gene data show CDR1 as MNHNS and CDR2 as SASEGT. The CDR3 has 13 residues. CDR3 sequence: CASSAGVGYGYTF. In DNA form, the CDR3 reads TGTGCCAGCTCGGCAGGGGTGGGCTATGGCTACACCTTC.

In its sample, this clonotype was seen many times. The chain links TRBV5-1 to TRBJ2-1; 7 nucleotides line up with TRBD2. With V trimmed by 0 bases and J by 8 bases, 8 bases remained unmatched. Germline V gene data show CDR1 as SGHRS and CDR2 as YFSETQ. This CDR3 comprises 15 residues. The CDR3 is CASSLVQRGEDEQFF. DNA of the CDR3: TGCGCCAGCAGCTTGGTCCAGCGGGGTGAGGATGAGCAGTTCTTC. Filled out from reference TRBV5-1 and TRBJ2-1, the complete variable domain reads KAGVTQTPRYLIKTRGQQVTLSCSPISGHRSVSWYQQTPGQGLQFLFEYFSETQRNKGNFPGRFSGRQFSNSRSEMNVSTLELGDSALYLCASSLVQRGEDEQFFGPGTRLTVL.

There are a few counts of this clonotype. The V and J genes are TRBV29-1 and TRBJ1-1; a weak D match, TRBD1 (6 bases). The CDR3 extends over 13 amino acids. Trimming pared 5 bases from V and 4 bases from J, leaving 14 bases between. Germline V gene data show CDR1 as SQVTM and CDR2 as ANQGSEA. CDR3 nucleotide sequence: TGCAGCGTTATCCCGACAGGCCCCACTGAAGCTTTCTTT. Encoded protein: CSVIPTGPTEAFF.

This clonotype was seen at least ten times. J is TRBJ1-5 and V is TRBV27; TRBD1 might be the D (6 bases). The CDR3 extends over 13 amino acids. Germline V lookup: CDR1 MNHEY, CDR2 SMNVEV (reference sequence). V was clipped by 6 bases and J by 8 bases, with 14 bases between them. The CDR3 nucleotides read TGTGCCAGCAGCGTGGTCAGGGGTGAGCCCCAGCATTTT. Residues: CASSVVRGEPQHF.

At least ten counts were recorded for this clonotype. The V and J genes are TRBV7-8 and TRBJ2-5; D may be TRBD1 (7 bases). There are 15 residues in the CDR3. Germline lookup yields CDR1 SGHVS and CDR2 FQNEAQ. Trimming removed 4 bases from V and 1 base from J, with 13 bases in between. CDR3 nucleotide sequence: TGTGCCAGCAGCTCGTACCAGGGGGGCCAAGAGACCCAGTACTTC. Translating gives CASSSYQGGQETQYF. Full variable domain (outside the CDR3, taken from reference TRBV7-8 and TRBJ2-5): GAGVSQSPRYKVAKRGQDVALRCDPISGHVSLFWYQQALGQGPEFLTYFQNEAQLDKSGLPSDRFFAERPEGSVSTLKIQRTQQEDSAVYLCASSSYQGGQETQYFGPGTRLLVL.

This clonotype was counted at least ten times. V is TRBV25-1 and J is TRBJ1-2; D is unresolved. Germline values: CDR1 MGHDK, CDR2 SYGVNS. V lost 1 base to trimming and J lost 1 base, with 4 bases between them. The CDR3 is 13 amino acids. The CDR3 region is CASSESGNYGYTF. DNA for the CDR3: TGTGCCAGCAGTGAATCTGGTAACTATGGCTACACCTTC.

This clonotype was recorded many times. This rearrangement joins TRBV5-1 to TRBJ1-1; 8 bases line up with TRBD1. With 3 bases clipped from V and 1 base from J, the junction kept 5 bases outside the gene matches. This CDR3 is 15 amino acids long. CDR1 SGHRS and CDR2 YFSETQ come from the germline V gene. DNA for the CDR3: TGCGCCAGCAGCTCAGTTGGGACAGGGAACACTGAAGCTTTCTTT. This translates into CASSSVGTGNTEAFF. The variable domain in full, completed from reference TRBV5-1 and TRBJ1-1, reads KAGVTQTPRYLIKTRGQQVTLSCSPISGHRSVSWYQQTPGQGLQFLFEYFSETQRNKGNFPGRFSGRQFSNSRSEMNVSTLELGDSALYLCASSSVGTGNTEAFFGQGTRLTVV.

This clonotype has a handful of counts. The gene calls are TRBV2 and TRBJ2-1, with 10 bases fitting TRBD1. This CDR3 comprises 15 residues. The germline V gene encodes CDR1 SNHLY and CDR2 FYNNEI. The V gene end was trimmed by 7 bases and the J gene end by 5 bases; junction bases not matched to a gene: 8. The CDR3 sequence: CASKRDRGEDNEQFF. The CDR3 DNA sequence: TGTGCCAGCAAACGGGACAGGGGAGAGGACAATGAGCAGTTCTTC.

This clonotype has a count of ten or more. The chain links TRBV29-1 to TRBJ1-3; no definite D call. The V end lost 7 bases, the J end lost 0 bases, and 7 bases lay between the germline ends. This CDR3 region has 12 residues. Germline V gene data show CDR1 as SQVTM and CDR2 as ANQGSEA. The CDR3: CSADGSGNTIYF. CDR3 DNA: TGCAGCGCGGACGGCTCTGGAAACACCATATATTTT.

This clonotype came up many times. The V and J genes are TRBV28 and TRBJ2-2, with 7 bases that match TRBD1. The CDR3 extends over 13 amino acids. V lost 11 bases to trimming and J lost 7 bases; unmatched junction nucleotides: 10. CDR1 and CDR2 (germline): MDHEN, SYDVKM. CDR3 in DNA: TGTGCCCACCGACAGGGTCTAGGCGGGGAGCTGTTTTTT. It translates to CAHRQGLGGELFF.

This clonotype has ten or more counts. V usage is TRBV24-1 and J usage is TRBJ1-1, with D tentatively TRBD1 (5 bases). Between the trimmed V and J ends, which lost 9 bases and 4 bases, there was a span of 14 bases. From germline, CDR1 is KGHDR and CDR2 SFDVKD. The CDR3 has 13 amino acids. CDR3 sequence: CATLGPGGTEAFF. The CDR3 DNA sequence: TGTGCCACCTTGGGCCCGGGGGGCACTGAAGCTTTCTTT.

This clonotype has at least ten counts. The rearrangement links TRBV12-3 or TRBV12-4 to TRBJ1-2, with no clear D. V was cut by 2 bases and J by 7 bases, with 14 bases left in between. This CDR3 contains 14 residues. CDR3 residues: CASSLSNIRSGYTF. The DNA for the CDR3 is TGTGCCAGCAGTTTATCTAACATTAGGTCTGGCTACACCTTC.

This clonotype was observed at least ten times. V usage is TRBV10-3 and J usage is TRBJ2-7; the D gene is possibly TRBD1 (6 bases). Looked up from germline, CDR1 is ENHRY and CDR2 is SYGVKD. CDR3 length: 14 residues. Trimming took off 6 bases at V and 7 bases at J, with 19 bases between the two ends. The CDR3 here is CAIRDPLGAREQYF. DNA for the CDR3: TGTGCCATCAGAGACCCTCTGGGGGCTCGAGAGCAGTACTTC.

Notes on this clonotype: At one boundary the junction diverges from the germline segment, which might be a read error. The CDR3 DNA follows: TGTGCCGGCAGCCGAGCGGGGGGGTTCACAGATACGCAGTATTTT. Translated, it gives CAGSRAGGFTDTQYF. The rearrangement links TRBV4-2 to TRBJ2-3; 10 bases are a match to TRBD2. The CDR3 loop spans 15 amino acids. Germline V gene data show CDR1 as LGHNA and CDR2 as YNFKEQ.

This clonotype was found many times. The chain combines TRBV9 with TRBJ1-6; unclear D gene. Trimming took 1 base from V and 0 from J, leaving 20 bases between them. This CDR3 region has 20 residues. Germline loops: CDR1 SGDLS, CDR2 YYNGEE. CDR3 nucleotide sequence: TGTGCCAGCAGCGTAACTCCTCTGGCGGCGGGAAGCTCCTATAATTCACCCCTCCACTTT. The encoded protein is CASSVTPLAAGSSYNSPLHF.

There are many counts of this clonotype. The chain links TRBV12-3 or TRBV12-4 to TRBJ2-5; 9 bases map to TRBD1. Trimming at V came to 6 bases and at J to 5 bases, leaving 4 bases not matched to a gene. CDR3 length: 13 amino acids. The CDR3 reads CASSGQGWETQYF. The CDR3 DNA is TGTGCCAGCAGCGGACAGGGGTGGGAGACCCAGTACTTC.

The chain recombines TRBV5-1 with TRBJ1-1; 7 nucleotides line up with TRBD1. CDR3 size: 15 residues. Unmatched junction bases numbered 7, after V lost 4 bases and J lost 1 base. Germline loops: CDR1 SGHRS, CDR2 YFSETQ. CDR3 residues: CASSAGQLRNTEAFF. The CDR3 DNA sequence: TGCGCCAGCAGCGCGGGACAGTTAAGGAACACTGAAGCTTTCTTT. The complete variable domain, with remaining parts taken from reference TRBV5-1 and TRBJ1-1, reads KAGVTQTPRYLIKTRGQQVTLSCSPISGHRSVSWYQQTPGQGLQFLFEYFSETQRNKGNFPGRFSGRQFSNSRSEMNVSTLELGDSALYLCASSAGQLRNTEAFFGQGTRLTVV.

In its sample, this clonotype was seen many times. The germline gene is not matched at one end of the junction; a read error may be the cause. This chain joins TRBV7-7 and TRBJ2-2, with TRBD1 matching over 7 bases. Germline V gives CDR1 SSHAT, CDR2 FNYEAQ (reference sequence). The CDR3 totals 16 residues. CDR3 sequence: CASSFLGTANTGELFF. CDR3 in DNA: TGTGCTAGCAGCTTTCTAGGGACAGCTAACACCGGGGAGCTGTTTTTT.